This T cell receptor beta chain was sequenced during a study of identical twins. This clonotype was seen more than once but under ten times. Germline CDR1 is SEHNR and CDR2 is FQNEAQ (reference sequence). V gave up 5 bases and J gave up 3 bases, with 11 bases separating them. This CDR3 is built from 13 residues. Each CDR3 protein gets one entry after TCRdb re-called the 5' RACE reads with MiXCR. The sample lists some 590,000 distinct CDR3 sequences; nearly 10% were seen once. In addition, the sample was reused for a study of yellow fever vaccine responses in identical twins.

The sample taken for sequencing was PBMCs. The chain couples TRBV7-9 to TRBJ2-7, with unresolved D. The origin of this receptor is a woman younger than 35 in good health. CDR3 coding DNA: TGTGCCAGCAGCCCCAAATCGAGCTACGAGCAGTACTTC. Amino acids: CASSPKSSYEQYF.